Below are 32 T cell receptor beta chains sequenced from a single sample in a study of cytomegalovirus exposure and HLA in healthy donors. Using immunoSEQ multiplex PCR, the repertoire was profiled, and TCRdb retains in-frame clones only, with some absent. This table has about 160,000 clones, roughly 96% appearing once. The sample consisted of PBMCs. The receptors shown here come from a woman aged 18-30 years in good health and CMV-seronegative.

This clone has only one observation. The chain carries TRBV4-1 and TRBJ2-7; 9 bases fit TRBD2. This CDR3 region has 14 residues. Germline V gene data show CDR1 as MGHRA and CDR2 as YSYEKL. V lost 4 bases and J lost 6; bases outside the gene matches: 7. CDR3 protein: CASSLEGRGGEQYF. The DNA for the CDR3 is TGCGCCAGCAGCCTCGAAGGGCGGGGGGGCGAGCAGTACTTC.

The CDR3 nucleotides read TGCAGCGGGACTAGCGGCCCCACAGATACGCAGTATTTT. Translating gives CSGTSGPTDTQYF. V and J are TRBV29-1 and TRBJ2-3, with 10 bases fitting TRBD2. The CDR3 spans 13 residues. V was pared by 7 bases and J by 2 bases, with 3 bases of the junction left unmatched. Germline V gene data show CDR1 as SQVTM and CDR2 as ANQGSEA.

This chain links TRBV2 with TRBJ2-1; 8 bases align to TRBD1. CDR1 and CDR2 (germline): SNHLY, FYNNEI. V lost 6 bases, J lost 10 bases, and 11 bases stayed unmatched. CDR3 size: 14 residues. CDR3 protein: CASSPSPGGTEQFF. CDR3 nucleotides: TGTGCCAGCAGCCCCTCCCCAGGGGGCACGGAGCAGTTCTTC. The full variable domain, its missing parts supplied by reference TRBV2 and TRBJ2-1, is EPEVTQTPSHQVTQMGQEVILRCVPISNHLYFYWYRQILGQKVEFLVSFYNNEISEKSEIFDDQFSVERPDGSNFTLKIRSTKLEDSAMYFCASSPSPGGTEQFFGPGTRLTVL.

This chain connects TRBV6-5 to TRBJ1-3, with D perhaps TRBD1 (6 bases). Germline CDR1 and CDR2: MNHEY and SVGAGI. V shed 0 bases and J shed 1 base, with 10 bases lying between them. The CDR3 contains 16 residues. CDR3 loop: CASSYSRGGSGNTIYF. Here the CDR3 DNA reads TGTGCCAGCAGTTACTCGAGGGGGGGATCTGGAAACACCATATATTTT.

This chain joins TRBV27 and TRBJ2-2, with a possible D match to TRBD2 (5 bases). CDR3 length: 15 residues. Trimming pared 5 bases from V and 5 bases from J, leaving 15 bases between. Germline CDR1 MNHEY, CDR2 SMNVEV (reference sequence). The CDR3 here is CASSPYVARTGELFF. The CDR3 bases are TGTGCCAGCAGTCCATACGTAGCGAGAACCGGGGAGCTGTTTTTT.

CDR3 bases: TGTGCCAGCAGCTTCTTCCCCTCCAGGGAGCAGTTCTTC. Translated: CASSFFPSREQFF. This chain uses TRBV11-2 with TRBJ2-1; D not certain. Germline lookup yields CDR1 SGHAT and CDR2 FQNNGV. V was cut by 3 bases and J by 10 bases, with 13 bases left in between. There are 13 residues in the CDR3.

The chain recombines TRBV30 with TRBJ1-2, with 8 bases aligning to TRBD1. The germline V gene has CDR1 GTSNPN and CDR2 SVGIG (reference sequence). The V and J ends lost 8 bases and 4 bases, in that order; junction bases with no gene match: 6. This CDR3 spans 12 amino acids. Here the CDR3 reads CAGQGDGYGYTF. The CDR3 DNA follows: TGTGCCGGACAGGGCGATGGCTATGGCTACACCTTC.

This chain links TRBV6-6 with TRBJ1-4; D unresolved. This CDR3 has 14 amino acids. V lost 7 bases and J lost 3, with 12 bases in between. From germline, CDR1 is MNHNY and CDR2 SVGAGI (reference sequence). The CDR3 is CASILSGANEKLFF. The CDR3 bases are TGTGCCAGCATCTTGAGCGGGGCTAATGAAAAACTGTTTTTT.

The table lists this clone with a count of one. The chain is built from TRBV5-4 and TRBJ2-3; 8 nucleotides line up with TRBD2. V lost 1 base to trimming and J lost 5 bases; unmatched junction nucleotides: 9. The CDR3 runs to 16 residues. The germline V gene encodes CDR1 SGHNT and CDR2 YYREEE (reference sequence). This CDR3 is CASSLPPRGVVDTQYF. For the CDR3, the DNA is TGTGCCAGCAGCTTGCCCCCGCGGGGGGTTGTAGATACGCAGTATTTT.

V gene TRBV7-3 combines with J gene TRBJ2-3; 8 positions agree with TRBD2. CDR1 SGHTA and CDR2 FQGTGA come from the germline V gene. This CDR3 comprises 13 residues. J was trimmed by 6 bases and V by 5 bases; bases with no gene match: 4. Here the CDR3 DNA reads TGTGCCAGCAGCCGGGGGGGCCCCGATACGCAGTATTTT. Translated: CASSRGGPDTQYF.

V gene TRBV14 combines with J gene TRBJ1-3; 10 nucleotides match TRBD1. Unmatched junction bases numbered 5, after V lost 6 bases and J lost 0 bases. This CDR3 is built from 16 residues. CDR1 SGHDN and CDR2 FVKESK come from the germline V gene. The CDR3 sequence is CASSLGQGGSGNTIYF. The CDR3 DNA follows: TGTGCCAGCAGTCTCGGACAGGGGGGCTCTGGAAACACCATATATTTT.

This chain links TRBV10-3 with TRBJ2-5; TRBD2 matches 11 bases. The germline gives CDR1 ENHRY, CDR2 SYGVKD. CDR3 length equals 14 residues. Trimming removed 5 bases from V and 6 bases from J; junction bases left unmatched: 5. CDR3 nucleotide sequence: TGTGCCATCAGTCCGACTAGCGGGGTAAAGACCCAGTACTTC. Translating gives CAISPTSGVKTQYF.

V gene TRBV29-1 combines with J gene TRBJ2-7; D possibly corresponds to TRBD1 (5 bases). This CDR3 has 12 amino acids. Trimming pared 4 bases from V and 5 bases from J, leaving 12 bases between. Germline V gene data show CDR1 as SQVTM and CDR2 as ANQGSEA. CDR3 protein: CSVGSGLDEQYF. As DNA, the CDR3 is TGCAGCGTTGGGTCAGGGCTGGACGAGCAGTACTTC.

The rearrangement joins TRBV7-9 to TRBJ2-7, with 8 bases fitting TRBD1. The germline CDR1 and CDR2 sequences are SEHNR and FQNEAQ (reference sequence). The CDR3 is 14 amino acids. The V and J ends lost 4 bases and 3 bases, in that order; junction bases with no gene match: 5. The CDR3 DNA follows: TGTGCCAGCAGCTATGGGGGACAGGTCTACGAGCAGTACTTC. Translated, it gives CASSYGGQVYEQYF.

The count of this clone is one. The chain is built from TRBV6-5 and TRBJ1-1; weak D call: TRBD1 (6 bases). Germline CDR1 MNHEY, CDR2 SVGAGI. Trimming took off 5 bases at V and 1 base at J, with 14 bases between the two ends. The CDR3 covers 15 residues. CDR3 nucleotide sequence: TGTGCCAGCAGTGGACCGGGACACAGGAACACTGAAGCTTTCTTT. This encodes CASSGPGHRNTEAFF.

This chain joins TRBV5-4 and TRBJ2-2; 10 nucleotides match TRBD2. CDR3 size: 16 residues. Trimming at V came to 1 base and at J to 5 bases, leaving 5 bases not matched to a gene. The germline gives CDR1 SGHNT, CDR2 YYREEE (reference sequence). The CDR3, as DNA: TGTGCCAGCAGCTTGTGGGCTAGCGGGGGTACCGGGGAGCTGTTTTTT. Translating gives CASSLWASGGTGELFF. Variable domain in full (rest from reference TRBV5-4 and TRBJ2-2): ETGVTQSPTHLIKTRGQQVTLRCSSQSGHNTVSWYQQALGQGPQFIFQYYREEENGRGNFPPRFSGLQFPNYSSELNVNALELDDSALYLCASSLWASGGTGELFFGEGSRLTVL.

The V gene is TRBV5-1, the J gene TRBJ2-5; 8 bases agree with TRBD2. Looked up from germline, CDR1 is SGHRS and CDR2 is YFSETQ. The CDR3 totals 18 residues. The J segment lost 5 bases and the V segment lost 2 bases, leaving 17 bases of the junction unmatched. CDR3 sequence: CASSLGPSGRGGWETQYF. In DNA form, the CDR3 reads TGCGCCAGCAGCTTAGGGCCTAGCGGGCGAGGGGGATGGGAGACCCAGTACTTC.

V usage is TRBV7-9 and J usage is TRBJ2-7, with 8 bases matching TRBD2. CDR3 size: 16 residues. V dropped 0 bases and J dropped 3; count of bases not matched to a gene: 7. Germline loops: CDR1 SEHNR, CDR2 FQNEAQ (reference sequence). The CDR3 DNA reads TGTGCCAGCAGCTTAGCAGCGGGGGCTATCCTCTACGAGCAGTACTTC. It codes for CASSLAAGAILYEQYF.

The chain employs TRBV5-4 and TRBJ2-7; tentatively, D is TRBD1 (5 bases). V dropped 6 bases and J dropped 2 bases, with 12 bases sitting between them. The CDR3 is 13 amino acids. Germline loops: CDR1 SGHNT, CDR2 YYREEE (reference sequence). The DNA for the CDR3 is TGTGCCAGCATGGACACAGCGACCTACGAGCAGTACTTC. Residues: CASMDTATYEQYF.

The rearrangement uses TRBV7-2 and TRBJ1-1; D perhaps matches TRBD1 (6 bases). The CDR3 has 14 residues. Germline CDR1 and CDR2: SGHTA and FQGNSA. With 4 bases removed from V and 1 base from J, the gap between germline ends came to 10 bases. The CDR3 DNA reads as TGTGCCAGCAGCTCGGGACAAGAGAACACTGAAGCTTTCTTT. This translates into CASSSGQENTEAFF.

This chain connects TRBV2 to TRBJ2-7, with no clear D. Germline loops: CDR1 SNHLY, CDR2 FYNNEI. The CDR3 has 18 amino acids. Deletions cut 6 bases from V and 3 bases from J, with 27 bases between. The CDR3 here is CASSGLGPRGWRFYEQYF. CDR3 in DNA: TGTGCCAGCAGCGGATTGGGCCCCCGTGGGTGGCGATTCTACGAGCAGTACTTC.

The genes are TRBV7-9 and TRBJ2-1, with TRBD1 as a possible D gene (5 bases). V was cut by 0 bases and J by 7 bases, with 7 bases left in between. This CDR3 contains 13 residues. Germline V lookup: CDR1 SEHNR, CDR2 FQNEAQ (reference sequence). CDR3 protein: CASSLARGNEQFF. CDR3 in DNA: TGTGCCAGCAGCTTAGCTAGGGGAAATGAGCAGTTCTTC. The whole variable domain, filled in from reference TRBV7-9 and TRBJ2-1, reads DTGVSQNPRHKITKRGQNVTFRCDPISEHNRLYWYRQTLGQGPEFLTYFQNEAQLEKSRLLSDRFSAERPKGSFSTLEIQRTEQGDSAMYLCASSLARGNEQFFGPGTRLTVL.

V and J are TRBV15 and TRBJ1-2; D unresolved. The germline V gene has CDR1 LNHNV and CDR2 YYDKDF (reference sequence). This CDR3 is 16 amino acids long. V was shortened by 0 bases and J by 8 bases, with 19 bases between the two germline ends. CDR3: CATSRDNNIPQHGYTF. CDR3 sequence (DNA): TGTGCCACCAGCAGAGATAACAACATCCCACAGCACGGCTACACCTTC.

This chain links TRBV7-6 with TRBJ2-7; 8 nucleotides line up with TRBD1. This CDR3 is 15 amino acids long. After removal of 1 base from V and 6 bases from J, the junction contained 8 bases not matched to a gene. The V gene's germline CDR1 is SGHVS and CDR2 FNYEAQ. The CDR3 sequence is CASSLGTGFTGEQYF. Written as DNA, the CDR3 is TGTGCCAGCAGCTTAGGGACAGGGTTCACGGGCGAGCAGTACTTC.

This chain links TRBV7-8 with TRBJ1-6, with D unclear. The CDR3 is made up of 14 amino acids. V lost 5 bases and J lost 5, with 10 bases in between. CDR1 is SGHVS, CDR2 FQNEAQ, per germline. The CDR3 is CASSRGRDNSPLHF. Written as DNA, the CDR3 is TGTGCCAGCAGCCGCGGGCGGGATAATTCACCCCTCCACTTT. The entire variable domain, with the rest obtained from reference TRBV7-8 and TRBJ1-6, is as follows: GAGVSQSPRYKVAKRGQDVALRCDPISGHVSLFWYQQALGQGPEFLTYFQNEAQLDKSGLPSDRFFAERPEGSVSTLKIQRTQQEDSAVYLCASSRGRDNSPLHFGNGTRLTVT.

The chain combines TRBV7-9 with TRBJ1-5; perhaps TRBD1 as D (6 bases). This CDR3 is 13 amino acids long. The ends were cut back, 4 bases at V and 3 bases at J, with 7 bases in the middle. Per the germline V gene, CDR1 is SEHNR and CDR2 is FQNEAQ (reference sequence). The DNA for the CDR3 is TGTGCCAGCAGCTGGGACACCAATCAGCCCCAGCATTTT. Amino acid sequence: CASSWDTNQPQHF.

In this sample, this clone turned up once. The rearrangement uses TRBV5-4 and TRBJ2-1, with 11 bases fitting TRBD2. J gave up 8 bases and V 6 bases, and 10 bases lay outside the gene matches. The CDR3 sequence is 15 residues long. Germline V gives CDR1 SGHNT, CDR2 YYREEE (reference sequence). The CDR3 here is CASTPSIAGGHEQFF. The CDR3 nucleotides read TGTGCCAGCACCCCTAGCATAGCGGGGGGGCATGAGCAGTTCTTC.

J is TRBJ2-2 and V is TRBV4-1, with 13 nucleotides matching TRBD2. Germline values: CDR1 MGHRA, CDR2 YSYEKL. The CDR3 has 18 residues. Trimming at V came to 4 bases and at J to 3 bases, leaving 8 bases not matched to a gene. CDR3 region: CASSRLTSGGPYTGELFF. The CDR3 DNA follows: TGCGCCAGCAGCCGGTTGACTAGCGGGGGGCCCTACACCGGGGAGCTGTTTTTT.

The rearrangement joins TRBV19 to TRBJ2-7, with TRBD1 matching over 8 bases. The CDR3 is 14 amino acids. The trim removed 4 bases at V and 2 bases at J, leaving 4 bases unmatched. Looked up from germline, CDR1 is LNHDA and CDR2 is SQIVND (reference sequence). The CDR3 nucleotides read TGTGCCAGTAGTACCGGGACAGGACCCTACGAGCAGTACTTC. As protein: CASSTGTGPYEQYF.

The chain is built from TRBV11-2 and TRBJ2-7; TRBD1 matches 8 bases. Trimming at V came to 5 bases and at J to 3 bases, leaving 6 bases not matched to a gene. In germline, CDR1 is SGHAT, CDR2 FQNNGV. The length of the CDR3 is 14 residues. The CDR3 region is CASSPLTGVYEQYF. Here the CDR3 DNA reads TGTGCCAGCAGCCCACTGACAGGGGTCTACGAGCAGTACTTC.

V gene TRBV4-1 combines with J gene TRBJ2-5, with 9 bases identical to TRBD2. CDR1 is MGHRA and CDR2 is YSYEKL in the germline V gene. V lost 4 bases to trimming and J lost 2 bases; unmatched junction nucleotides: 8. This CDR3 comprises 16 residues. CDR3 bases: TGCGCCAGCAGCCCGCAGGCTAGCGGGGCACAAGAGACCCAGTACTTC. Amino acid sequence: CASSPQASGAQETQYF.

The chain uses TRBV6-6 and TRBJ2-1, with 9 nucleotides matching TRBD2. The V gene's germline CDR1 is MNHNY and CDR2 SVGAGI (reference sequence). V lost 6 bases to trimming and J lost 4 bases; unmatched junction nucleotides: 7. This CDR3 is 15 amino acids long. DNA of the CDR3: TGTGCCAGCAGCTCCGGGACTAGCCTTTACAATGAGCAGTTCTTC. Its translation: CASSSGTSLYNEQFF.